This entry lists 26 T cell receptor beta chains sequenced from one sample in a study of beta chain features in type 1 diabetes. The study, taken as a whole, reports: All four CD4+ subsets from Type 1 diabetes patients carried moderately but significantly shorter TCRB CDR3s.

Expressed TCRB transcripts were sequenced because the entire RNA isolate underwent reverse transcription. Repertoires were generated with immunoSEQ multiplex PCR, while TCRdb's copy carries only in-frame clones and drops some. The sample holds about 650,000 clones, roughly 12% seen once. No antigen has been assigned to these receptors. The material sequenced was naive CD4+ T cells from blood. Receptors were obtained from a man aged 25-45 years with type 1 diabetes.

The CDR3 region has the DNA TGTGCCAGCACCCCCTTGGGGGAGGGGTACAATGAGCAGTTCTTC. It codes for CASTPLGEGYNEQFF. The chain has TRBV25-1 and TRBJ2-1; TRBD2 matches 7 bases. The CDR3 has 15 amino acids. With V trimmed by 7 bases and J by 4 bases, 10 bases remained unmatched. The germline V gene has CDR1 MGHDK and CDR2 SYGVNS.

The CDR3 region has the DNA TGTGCCAGCAGCAAAGGGGCAGGGATAGAAAACACTGAAGCTTTCTTT. As protein: CASSKGAGIENTEAFF. This chain joins TRBV7-9 and TRBJ1-1; tentative D call: TRBD1 (5 bases). This CDR3 spans 16 amino acids. V lost 5 bases and J 2 bases, leaving 18 bases between the germline ends. Germline CDR1 is SEHNR and CDR2 is FQNEAQ (reference sequence).

The rearrangement uses TRBV7-9 and TRBJ1-6; 9 bases are shared with TRBD1. V was pared by 2 bases and J by 8 bases, with 1 base of the junction left unmatched. The CDR3 sequence is 14 residues long. Germline V gives CDR1 SEHNR, CDR2 FQNEAQ (reference sequence). The CDR3 DNA reads TGTGCCAGCAGCTTAAGGACAGGGGATTCACCCCTCCACTTT. Encoded protein: CASSLRTGDSPLHF. The complete variable domain, with remaining parts taken from reference TRBV7-9 and TRBJ1-6, reads DTGVSQNPRHKITKRGQNVTFRCDPISEHNRLYWYRQTLGQGPEFLTYFQNEAQLEKSRLLSDRFSAERPKGSFSTLEIQRTEQGDSAMYLCASSLRTGDSPLHFGNGTRLTVT.

The gene calls are TRBV29-1 and TRBJ1-2; 8 nucleotides align to TRBD1. The CDR3 length is 13 residues. CDR1 and CDR2 (germline): SQVTM, ANQGSEA. J lost 2 bases, V lost 6 bases, and 5 bases had no gene match. The CDR3 DNA is TGCAGCGTCGGAGGACAGGGAAACTATGGCTACACCTTC. This gives the protein CSVGGQGNYGYTF.

This clone has just a few counts. CDR3: CSVASLWADTQYF. The CDR3, as DNA: TGCAGCGTTGCGTCCTTATGGGCAGATACGCAGTATTTT. The rearrangement uses TRBV29-1 and TRBJ2-3; the D is unclear. The CDR3 has 13 residues. The V and J ends lost 4 bases and 4 bases respectively, with 12 bases between them. The germline CDR1 and CDR2 sequences are SQVTM and ANQGSEA.

This sequence joins TRBV30 and TRBJ1-5, with D possibly being TRBD1 (6 bases). From germline, CDR1 is GTSNPN and CDR2 SVGIG (reference sequence). The CDR3 totals 15 residues. Trimming took 0 bases from V and 6 from J, leaving 15 bases between them. The CDR3 loop is CAWSVTGARGQPQHF. The CDR3 DNA reads TGTGCCTGGAGTGTGACGGGGGCGCGGGGTCAGCCCCAGCATTTT.

There are a few counts of this clone. This chain uses TRBV4-3 with TRBJ2-3; D perhaps matches TRBD2 (6 bases). This CDR3 has 17 amino acids. The germline V gene has CDR1 LGHNA and CDR2 YSLEER. Trimming took off 0 bases at V and 4 bases at J, with 17 bases between the two ends. The CDR3 region has the DNA TGCGCCAGCAGCCAAGATGGTTCGGCGGGGATCCCAGATACGCAGTATTTT. This codes for CASSQDGSAGIPDTQYF.

This clone has more than one count but fewer than ten. The rearrangement uses TRBV28 and TRBJ2-2; 10 nucleotides match TRBD1. The CDR3 is made up of 16 amino acids. The germline V gene encodes CDR1 MDHEN and CDR2 SYDVKM. The V and J ends lost 6 bases and 6 bases, in that order; junction bases with no gene match: 10. This chain's CDR3 is CASRQRDRGSAGELFF. Written as DNA, the CDR3 is TGTGCCAGCAGACAACGGGACAGGGGCAGCGCCGGGGAGCTGTTTTTT.

This clone was seen a few times. The rearrangement joins TRBV29-1 to TRBJ2-1; 8 bases line up with TRBD2. This CDR3 is built from 14 residues. V shed 5 bases, J shed 7 bases, and the junction held 10 bases outside the gene matches. CDR1 SQVTM and CDR2 ANQGSEA come from the germline V gene. In DNA form, the CDR3 reads TGCAGCGTTTTACCGGGGGGGCGTCGGAATGAGCAGTTCTTC. Its protein product is CSVLPGGRRNEQFF.

The rearrangement links TRBV7-6 to TRBJ2-1; D gene ambiguous. This CDR3 spans 11 amino acids. The V and J ends lost 5 bases and 4 bases respectively, with 3 bases between them. From germline, CDR1 is SGHVS and CDR2 FNYEAQ. The CDR3 DNA reads TGTGCCAGCAGCGGATACAATGAGCAGTTCTTC. This codes for CASSGYNEQFF.

The J gene is TRBJ2-3, the V gene TRBV7-2; TRBD1 aligns across 7 bases. This CDR3 contains 17 residues. V shed 1 base and J 2 bases; nucleotides not matched to a gene: 9. Germline CDR1 and CDR2: SGHTA and FQGNSA. The CDR3 DNA reads TGTGCCAGCAGCTTAGGACGGGAACAGGGGTTCACAGATACGCAGTATTTT. It encodes CASSLGREQGFTDTQYF.

This clone was counted between two and nine times. The sample contains more than one DNA sequence encoding this CDR3. The rearrangement links TRBV7-9 to TRBJ1-1; D gene unclear. Per the germline V gene, CDR1 is SEHNR and CDR2 is FQNEAQ (reference sequence). Trimming left V 2 bases short and J 5 bases short, with 6 bases between. The CDR3 has 12 residues. This CDR3 reads CASSLIRTEAFF. In DNA, the CDR3 is TGTGCCAGCAGCTTAATTAGGACTGAAGCTTTCTTT.

This clone was observed a handful of times. The chain carries TRBV7-3 and TRBJ1-2; 8 bases map to TRBD1. From germline, CDR1 is SGHTA and CDR2 FQGTGA. This CDR3 contains 14 residues. The J segment lost 2 bases and the V segment lost 3 bases, leaving 2 bases of the junction unmatched. The CDR3 coding sequence is TGTGCCAGCAGCTTGGGACAGGACAACTATGGCTACACCTTC. It yields the protein CASSLGQDNYGYTF.

The sample holds a few counts of this clone. This chain connects TRBV6-6 to TRBJ1-2; unclear D gene. The CDR3 covers 11 residues. The ends were cut back, 2 bases at V and 8 bases at J, with 6 bases in the middle. Germline V gives CDR1 MNHNY, CDR2 SVGAGI (reference sequence). CDR3 sequence (DNA): TGTGCCAGCAGTTACGGGGAGGGCTACACCTTC. Its protein is CASSYGEGYTF.

This clone was picked up a small number of times. The rearrangement links TRBV28 to TRBJ1-2; D gene unclear. This CDR3 has 11 residues. Trimming pared 2 bases from V and 8 bases from J, leaving 6 bases between. Germline-derived CDR1 and CDR2 are MDHEN and SYDVKM. As DNA, the CDR3 is TGTGCCAGCAGTTTACGGCAAGGCTACACCTTC. Amino acid sequence: CASSLRQGYTF.

This sequence joins TRBV4-3 and TRBJ2-6; D ambiguous. Deletions cut 4 bases from V and 0 bases from J, with 7 bases between. The CDR3 consists of 15 residues. Germline CDR1 reads LGHNA; CDR2 reads YSLEER. Here the CDR3 reads CASSPRGSGANVLTF. As DNA, the CDR3 is TGCGCCAGCAGCCCGCGTGGCTCTGGGGCCAACGTCCTGACTTTC.

This clone was seen only a few times. V and J are TRBV28 and TRBJ2-5, with a tentative D call TRBD1 (6 bases). Germline V gives CDR1 MDHEN, CDR2 SYDVKM. Between the trimmed V and J ends, which lost 6 bases and 5 bases, there was a span of 16 bases. The CDR3 contains 14 residues. The CDR3 DNA is TGTGCCAGCAGACCTTCCAGGGGACGCGAGACCCAGTACTTC. Translated: CASRPSRGRETQYF.

This clone was detected only a few times. The rearrangement uses TRBV27 and TRBJ1-2; D gene uncertain. Germline V gene sequence: CDR1 MNHEY, CDR2 SMNVEV (reference sequence). V lost 4 bases, J lost 8 bases, and 14 bases lay in between. This CDR3 is built from 13 residues. The chain's CDR3 is CASSSDGARGYTF. The CDR3 bases are TGTGCCAGCAGTTCAGACGGCGCCCGGGGCTACACCTTC.

About this clone: Other DNA sequences in the sample encode the same CDR3. The chain links TRBV15 to TRBJ1-2; no firm D call. The V end lost 3 bases, the J end lost 3 bases, and 5 bases lay between the germline ends. Germline V gives CDR1 LNHNV, CDR2 YYDKDF (reference sequence). This CDR3 is built from 12 residues. DNA for the CDR3: TGTGCCACCAGCAGGGGAGACTATGGCTACACCTTC. Translating gives CATSRGDYGYTF.

The rearrangement joins TRBV28 to TRBJ2-7, with TRBD1 identical over 9 bases. The CDR3 runs to 12 residues. Germline CDR1 MDHEN, CDR2 SYDVKM. The V segment lost 6 bases and the J segment 3 bases; nucleotides outside the gene matches: 0. The CDR3 bases are TGTGCCAGCAGGGACAGGGGCTACGAGCAGTACTTC. Protein: CASRDRGYEQYF. Full variable domain (remainder filled in from reference TRBV28 and TRBJ2-7): DVKVTQSSRYLVKRTGEKVFLECVQDMDHENMFWYRQDPGLGLRLIYFSYDVKMKEKGDIPEGYSVSREKKERFSLILESASTNQTSMYLCASRDRGYEQYFGPGTRLTVT.

This clone was observed a few times. V is TRBV29-1 and J is TRBJ2-3; 7 nucleotides match TRBD2. Germline V gene data show CDR1 as SQVTM and CDR2 as ANQGSEA. The CDR3 is 12 residues long. After removal of 1 base from V and 10 bases from J, the junction contained 5 bases not matched to a gene. CDR3 bases: TGCAGCGTTGAAGGGTCGGCGGGGGCGCAGTATTTT. Amino acid sequence: CSVEGSAGAQYF.

This clone was seen a few times. V gene TRBV28 combines with J gene TRBJ1-2, with a possible D match to TRBD1 (6 bases). Germline lookup yields CDR1 MDHEN and CDR2 SYDVKM. This CDR3 has 13 residues. Deletions cut 3 bases from V and 8 bases from J, with 13 bases between. The DNA of the CDR3 is TGTGCCAGCAGTTTCCAGGGGACCGGGGGCTACACCTTC. The encoded protein is CASSFQGTGGYTF.

This clone occurred a few times. V and J are TRBV27 and TRBJ1-2, with D unresolved. In germline, CDR1 is MNHEY, CDR2 SMNVEV (reference sequence). The CDR3 has 14 amino acids. V lost 8 bases and J 0 bases, leaving 13 bases between the germline ends. The DNA of the CDR3 is TGTGCCAGCGCATTGGCGTTTGCTAACTATGGCTACACCTTC. Translated: CASALAFANYGYTF.

This clone has a handful of counts. The rearrangement uses TRBV28 and TRBJ2-1; 9 nucleotides align to TRBD1. Germline CDR1 MDHEN, CDR2 SYDVKM. Trimming took 5 bases from V and 6 from J; bases not matched to a gene: 5. The CDR3 length is 14 residues. The CDR3 sequence: CASSPGQGINEQFF. The DNA for the CDR3 is TGTGCCAGCAGTCCGGGACAGGGTATCAATGAGCAGTTCTTC.

V and J are TRBV19 and TRBJ1-2; D uncertain. Germline V gene lookup returns CDR1 LNHDA and CDR2 SQIVND (reference sequence). The V gene lost 9 bases and the J gene lost 8 bases, with 22 bases spanning the gap. This CDR3 contains 14 residues. CDR3 loop: CASRTRPAYGGYTF. The CDR3 nucleotides are TGTGCCAGCAGGACGAGACCGGCTTACGGAGGCTACACCTTC.

This clone came up a few times. The rearrangement joins TRBV4-3 to TRBJ2-3, with D perhaps TRBD1 or TRBD2 (5 bases each). V was cut by 0 bases and J by 0 bases, with 10 bases left in between. This CDR3 comprises 16 residues. Germline V gene lookup returns CDR1 LGHNA and CDR2 YSLEER. In nucleotides, the CDR3 is TGCGCCAGCAGCCAAGATGGGGGACCTAGCACAGATACGCAGTATTTT. This sequence encodes CASSQDGGPSTDTQYF.